These 31 T cell receptor beta chains share one sample of origin, sequenced in a study of tumor-infiltrating lymphocytes in primary liver carcinoma. From about 19-30 mg of unsorted bulk tissue, DNA and RNA were co-extracted together. A constant-region primer primed TCR beta cDNA synthesis from about 490 ng of total RNA. Slightly modified ARM-PCR, run as three nested multiplex PCR rounds, produced the TCR beta libraries. It was with TRBV1-TRBV30 forward primers and a C-beta reverse primer that the first two PCR rounds were run, at about 10 cycles each. TCRdb used MiXCR to reprocess the multiplex PCR reads, holding one entry per CDR3 protein. The sample yields some 94,000 distinct CDR3 sequences, 55% to 75% seen once. Sample: liver tumor tissue from sampling region 5. The sample's subset: tumor region T5, tumor centre. These receptors were taken from an older woman with primary liver carcinoma and hepatitis B virus infection.

Points on this clonotype: A read error may account for a junction end that differs from germline. The chain is built from TRBV4-2 and TRBJ2-1, with D unclear. Germline assignment: CDR1 LGHNA and CDR2 YNFKEQ. The CDR3 is made up of 14 amino acids. The chain's CDR3 is CASSQGGRVNEHFF. The CDR3 coding sequence is TGTGCCAGCAGCCAAGGGGGAAGGGTCAATGAGCACTTCTTC.

A note on this clonotype: The CDR3 end shows no conserved phenylalanine or tryptophan, and so a read error is likely. The genes are TRBV12-3 or TRBV12-4 and TRBJ1-6; TRBD1 might be the D (5 bases). The CDR3 length is 16 residues. For the CDR3, the DNA is TGTGCCAGCAGTTTAGCCGCCAGGGCGGCCAATTCACGCCTCCACATT. This gives the protein CASSLAARAANSRLHI.

The J gene is TRBJ2-7, the V gene TRBV29-1; 7 bases are shared with TRBD2. This CDR3 comprises 14 residues. CDR1 is SQVTM and CDR2 is ANQGSEA in the germline V gene. The V and J ends lost 4 bases and 3 bases, in that order; junction bases with no gene match: 9. This CDR3 is CSVGGLTARYEQYF. CDR3 DNA: TGCAGCGTTGGGGGACTAACAGCCCGCTACGAGCAGTACTTC.

In regard to this clonotype: A much larger clone differs by one base, so this may be a read error. It is likely a read error, because the conserved phenylalanine at the end of the CDR3 is missing. V is TRBV5-4 and J is TRBJ2-7, with 12 positions matching TRBD2. Germline V CDR1 and CDR2: SGHNT, YYREEE (reference sequence). The CDR3 sequence is 15 residues long. J gave up 5 bases and V 4 bases, and 7 bases lay outside the gene matches. CDR3 in amino acids: CASSKRLAGVDEQYL. CDR3 in DNA: TGTGCCAGCAGCAAGCGACTAGCGGGAGTGGACGAGCAGTACCTC.

This clonotype occurred many times. The chain couples TRBV4-2 to TRBJ1-5; D gene ambiguous. Germline V CDR1 and CDR2: LGHNA, YNFKEQ. This CDR3 has 13 residues. V was cut by 2 bases and J by 6 bases, with 8 bases left in between. CDR3 in DNA: TGTGCCAGCAGCCAAACAGTTGCTCAGCCCCAGCATTTT. Translating gives CASSQTVAQPQHF.

A remark on this clonotype: With a much larger clone just one base away, this may be a read error. The chain recombines TRBV7-9 with TRBJ2-7, with 7 bases identical to TRBD2. Germline V gives CDR1 SEHNR, CDR2 FQNEAQ (reference sequence). The CDR3 is made up of 13 amino acids. The CDR3 region has the DNA TGTACCAGCAGCTCCGGGACTACCTACGAGCAGTACTTC. Protein product: CTSSSGTTYEQYF.

At least ten counts were recorded for this clonotype. The chain links TRBV12-3 or TRBV12-4 to TRBJ2-3, with a possible D match to TRBD2 (6 bases). V lost 2 bases, J lost 3 bases, and 15 bases lay in between. CDR3 length: 16 amino acids. The CDR3 DNA reads as TGTGCCAGCAGTTTACTGTCTAGCGCAAGTACAGATACGCAGTATTTT. This codes for CASSLLSSASTDTQYF.

The CDR3 DNA sequence: TGTGCCAGCAGTTACTCGGGGAACTCAGAAGCTTTCTTT. Translated, it gives CASSYSGNSEAFF. The rearrangement uses TRBV6-5 and TRBJ1-1, with unresolved D. Trimming removed 0 bases from V and 8 bases from J, with 10 bases in between. This CDR3 is built from 13 residues. Germline V gene lookup returns CDR1 MNHEY and CDR2 SVGAGI.

This clonotype has a count of ten or more. The rearrangement joins TRBV4-2 to TRBJ2-3, with D maybe TRBD2 (5 bases). The CDR3 is 14 residues long. The V and J ends lost 1 base and 1 base respectively, with 6 bases between them. The germline V gene encodes CDR1 LGHNA and CDR2 YNFKEQ. The chain's CDR3 is CASSQVSGTDTQYF. CDR3 sequence (DNA): TGTGCCAGCAGCCAAGTTAGCGGCACAGATACGCAGTATTTT.

This clonotype has just a few counts. This could be a read error, since a much larger clone is one nucleotide away. This chain uses TRBV12-3 or TRBV12-4 with TRBJ1-5; D not resolved. Between the trimmed V and J ends, which lost 3 bases and 4 bases, there was a span of 7 bases. CDR3 size: 13 residues. CDR3 DNA: TGTGCCAGCAGTTTCGTAGGGAATCAGCCCCAGCATTTT. Protein: CASSFVGNQPQHF.

Note on this clonotype: A clone one base away is much larger, so this may be a read error. The chain carries TRBV28 and TRBJ2-7; a possible D gene is TRBD2 (6 bases). The CDR3 is 18 amino acids. Germline assignment: CDR1 MDHEN and CDR2 SYDVKM. Trimming left V 9 bases short and J 5 bases short, with 32 bases between. CDR3: CARSLSEWGNPGGNEQYF. The CDR3 nucleotides are TGTGCCAGGAGCCTATCCGAGTGGGGGAACCCTGGGGGGAACGAGCAGTACTTC.

Points on this clonotype: Being one base from a much bigger clone, this may be a read error. V gene TRBV28 combines with J gene TRBJ2-5, with D perhaps TRBD2 (6 bases). Germline CDR1 reads MDHEN; CDR2 reads SYDVKM. V lost 5 bases and J lost 5, with 18 bases in between. The CDR3 has 15 amino acids. The CDR3 nucleotides are TGTGCCAGCAGTCCCTCCGGCGGGGCTAAGGAGACCCAGTACTTC. Its translation is CASSPSGGAKETQYF.

The chain couples TRBV6-2 or TRBV6-3 to TRBJ2-1, with a weak D call TRBD2 (6 bases). CDR3 length equals 14 residues. Germline CDR1 and CDR2: MNHEY and SVGEGT. CDR3 nucleotide sequence: TGTATCAGCAACCTCCTCCGGGGGAACAATGAGCAGTTCTTC. It specifies CISNLLRGNNEQFF.

At least ten counts were recorded for this clonotype. V and J are TRBV5-1 and TRBJ2-2; 9 bases are shared with TRBD2. Germline CDR1 is SGHRS and CDR2 is YFSETQ. V lost 8 bases to trimming and J lost 4 bases; unmatched junction nucleotides: 3. This CDR3 has 13 amino acids. The CDR3 nucleotides are TGCGCCAGTTCTAGCGGGACCACCGGGGAGCTGTTTTTT. Amino acid sequence: CASSSGTTGELFF.

This clonotype showed up many times. The chain employs TRBV6-5 and TRBJ2-7, with D possibly matching TRBD1 (5 bases). The CDR3 is 11 amino acids. CDR1 and CDR2 (germline): MNHEY, SVGAGI. Deletions cut 6 bases from V and 9 bases from J, with 12 bases between. The CDR3 is CASRKGVWQYF. In DNA form, the CDR3 reads TGTGCCAGCAGAAAAGGGGTCTGGCAGTACTTC.

In this sample, this clonotype turned up many times. V is TRBV28 and J is TRBJ2-7, with a tentative D call TRBD2 (6 bases). Trimming shortened V by 6 bases and J by 5 bases, and 29 bases separated the two germline ends. This CDR3 contains 18 residues. Germline loops: CDR1 MDHEN, CDR2 SYDVKM. CDR3 amino acids: CASSLSEWGNPGGNEQYF. The CDR3 coding sequence is TGTGCCAGCAGCCTATCCGAGTGGGGGAACCCTGGGGGGAACGAGCAGTACTTC.

The chain employs TRBV28 and TRBJ1-2; 12 bases map to TRBD1. Germline CDR1 is MDHEN and CDR2 is SYDVKM. V was pared by 6 bases and J by 12 bases, with 14 bases of the junction left unmatched. This CDR3 is 15 amino acids long. CDR3 loop: CASSYGDRGLLGHTF. The CDR3 DNA sequence: TGTGCCAGCAGCTATGGGGACAGGGGGCTACTGGGCCACACCTTC.

This clonotype showed up many times. V usage is TRBV6-1 and J usage is TRBJ1-1; D perhaps matches TRBD1 (5 bases). Trimming cost V 1 base and J 3 bases, with 18 bases left between them. CDR3 size: 17 residues. CDR1 is MNHNS, CDR2 SASEGT, per germline. In DNA, the CDR3 is TGTGCCAGCAGTGAAGATTACAGGCGCGGAGGGGACACTGAAGCTTTCTTT. It translates to CASSEDYRRGGDTEAFF.

This sequence joins TRBV24-1 and TRBJ2-1; 7 bases map to TRBD2. Germline V gene sequence: CDR1 KGHDR, CDR2 SFDVKD. V trimming: 9 bases; J trimming: 8 bases; junction bases outside the gene matches: 18. The CDR3 extends over 16 amino acids. The DNA of the CDR3 is TGTGCCACCGGTGCCACCGACGGCGGGAGTTACGATGAGCAGTTCTTC. Translating it yields CATGATDGGSYDEQFF.

Remarks on this clonotype: No conserved phenylalanine or tryptophan is present at the end of the CDR3, so a read error is the likely explanation. The chain has TRBV11-2 and TRBJ2-1, with TRBD1 matching over 7 bases. Germline CDR1 is SGHAT and CDR2 is FQNNGV. The CDR3 covers 17 residues. This CDR3 reads CAISLRPGQRFYNEQFL. DNA for the CDR3: TGTGCCATCAGCTTACGACCGGGACAGAGATTCTACAATGAACAGTTCTTA.

This clonotype was seen many times. The CDR3 sequence is CASSDRSYNEQFF. The CDR3 DNA sequence: TGCGCCAGCAGTGATCGGTCCTACAATGAGCAGTTCTTC. The J gene is TRBJ2-1, the V gene TRBV10-1; D gene unclear. Germline V CDR1 and CDR2: WNHNN, SYGVQD (reference sequence). This CDR3 has 13 residues. V was pared by 3 bases and J by 1 base, with 4 bases between.

J is TRBJ1-1 and V is TRBV7-9; perhaps TRBD1 as D (5 bases). The CDR3 is 15 amino acids. Trimming removed 0 bases from V and 4 bases from J, with 12 bases in between. Germline values: CDR1 SEHNR, CDR2 FQNEAQ (reference sequence). Written as DNA, the CDR3 is TGTGCCAGCAGCTTAGCTATGACGGGGGGCACTGAAGCTTTCTTT. Its translation is CASSLAMTGGTEAFF. The entire variable domain, with the rest obtained from reference TRBV7-9 and TRBJ1-1, is as follows: DTGVSQNPRHKITKRGQNVTFRCDPISEHNRLYWYRQTLGQGPEFLTYFQNEAQLEKSRLLSDRFSAERPKGSFSTLEIQRTEQGDSAMYLCASSLAMTGGTEAFFGQGTRLTVV.

The chain couples TRBV29-1 to TRBJ2-1, with TRBD1 identical over 7 bases. This CDR3 has 13 amino acids. Germline loops: CDR1 SQVTM, CDR2 ANQGSEA. With V trimmed by 7 bases and J by 9 bases, 12 bases remained unmatched. DNA of the CDR3: TGCAGCGACGAACAGGGGTACATGGGTGAGCAGTTCTTC. The encoded protein is CSDEQGYMGEQFF.

DNA of the CDR3: TGTGCCATCAGATTAGGACTAGCGGGACCCGGGGAGCTGTTTTTT. Translating it yields CAIRLGLAGPGELFF. The rearrangement uses TRBV11-2 and TRBJ2-2, with TRBD2 matching over 12 bases. CDR3 length equals 15 residues. Looked up from germline, CDR1 is SGHAT and CDR2 is FQNNGV. V dropped 10 bases and J dropped 6; count of bases not matched to a gene: 9.

In this sample, this clonotype turned up many times. The J gene is TRBJ2-2, the V gene TRBV14; TRBD2 matches 11 bases. V dropped 3 bases and J dropped 4; count of bases not matched to a gene: 1. Germline V lookup: CDR1 SGHDN, CDR2 FVKESK. The CDR3 sequence is 15 residues long. This chain's CDR3 is CASSHGLAGTGELFF. Written as DNA, the CDR3 is TGTGCCAGCAGCCACGGACTAGCGGGCACCGGGGAGCTGTTTTTT.

Comment on this clonotype: This may come from a read error, since a much larger clone is one base off. The V call is TRBV4-1, the J call TRBJ1-5; D not certain. The CDR3 totals 14 residues. The V and J ends lost 2 bases and 5 bases respectively, with 10 bases between them. In germline, CDR1 is MGHRA, CDR2 YSYEKL. The CDR3 loop is CASSQKPEDQPQHF. The CDR3 nucleotides are TGCGCCAGCAGCCAAAAGCCAGAGGATCAGCCCCAGCATTTT.

The chain joins TRBV20-1 to TRBJ1-2; D is unresolved. Per germline, CDR1 DFQATT and CDR2 SNEGSKA (reference sequence). The CDR3 totals 13 residues. Here the CDR3 reads CIAQDWWGYGYTF. In nucleotides, the CDR3 is TGCATTGCCCAAGACTGGTGGGGCTATGGCTACACCTTC.

As regards this clonotype: One junction end does not reproduce the germline sequence, and a read error may be involved. The rearrangement links TRBV12-3 or TRBV12-4 to TRBJ2-7; unclear D gene. This CDR3 contains 13 residues. The CDR3 nucleotides are TGTGACAGCAGCCGAACAGAGTCCTACGAGCAGCGCTTC. It codes for CDSSRTESYEQRF.

At least ten counts were recorded for this clonotype. V and J are TRBV6-6 and TRBJ2-2; TRBD1 matches 8 bases. V gave up 0 bases and J gave up 0 bases; unmatched junction bases: 6. This CDR3 has 18 amino acids. CDR1 is MNHNY, CDR2 SVGAGI, per germline (reference sequence). CDR3 nucleotides: TGTGCCAGCAGTTACTCGAAGGACAGGGTAACGAACACCGGGGAGCTGTTTTTT. Its protein is CASSYSKDRVTNTGELFF.

A word on this clonotype: One end of the junction fails to match germline, which may point to a read error. CDR3 sequence reads: CTSSLFGGNTGELYF. The CDR3 region has the DNA TGTACCAGCAGCTTATTTGGGGGGAACACTGGGGAGCTGTATTTT. The chain uses TRBV11-2 and TRBJ2-2; tentative D call: TRBD2 (6 bases). This CDR3 spans 15 amino acids. CDR1 and CDR2 from the germline V gene are SGHAT and FQNNGV.

Within the sample, this clonotype is large. The chain combines TRBV12-3 or TRBV12-4 with TRBJ1-1; tentative D call: TRBD1 (6 bases). The CDR3 sequence is 15 residues long. Between the trimmed V and J ends, which lost 5 bases and 0 bases, there was a span of 13 bases. The CDR3 is CASSRSDRLNTEAFF. CDR3 nucleotides: TGTGCCAGCAGTCGCTCGGACAGACTGAACACTGAAGCTTTCTTT.